The T cell receptor beta chain described here comes from a study of cytomegalovirus exposure and HLA in healthy donors. This clone was counted a few times. The trim removed 0 bases at V and 1 base at J, leaving 4 bases unmatched. Germline-derived CDR1 and CDR2 are SGDLS and YYNGEE. The CDR3 runs 17 residues. Primers for the PCR totalled 60 Vbeta and 13 Jbeta. Here immunoSEQ multiplex PCR was the method, and the copy in TCRdb shows in-frame clones only, minus some. The sample has 80,000 to 95,000 clones; less than 70% are singletons. The source material was PBMCs. The TCR originated in a human donor in good health. The chain links TRBV9 to TRBJ2-3; 11 bases match TRBD2. DNA of the CDR3: TGTGCCAGCAGCGTAGGGGTAGCGGGGGGGCGCACAGATACGCAGTATTTT. Its protein product is CASSVGVAGGRTDTQYF.